A single sample is the source of the 30 T cell receptor beta chains below, sequenced in a study of cytomegalovirus exposure and HLA in healthy donors. The PCR employed 60 Vbeta primers together with 13 Jbeta primers. Sequencing was performed with immunoSEQ multiplex PCR; in TCRdb, only in-frame clones are kept and a portion is missing. The sample consists of some 90,000 clones, about 70% of them appearing once. The sequenced sample consisted of PBMCs. Receptor source: a man aged 40-55 years in good health and CMV-seronegative.

The sample holds a few counts of this clone. This chain joins TRBV10-3 and TRBJ1-1, with no clear D. Trimming took off 6 bases at V and 1 base at J, with 9 bases between the two ends. The CDR3 is 13 residues long. Per the germline V gene, CDR1 is ENHRY and CDR2 is SYGVKD. The CDR3 DNA reads TGTGCCATCAGATCAACAGAGAACACTGAAGCTTTCTTT. It encodes CAIRSTENTEAFF.

The V and J genes are TRBV11-1 and TRBJ1-3; unclear D gene. V gave up 3 bases and J gave up 4 bases, with 7 bases separating them. Germline V gene lookup returns CDR1 SGHAT and CDR2 FQDESV (reference sequence). There are 13 residues in the CDR3. The CDR3 sequence: CASSFDGGNTIYF. CDR3 nucleotide sequence: TGTGCCAGCAGCTTCGATGGCGGAAACACCATATATTTT.

V is TRBV9 and J is TRBJ2-2, with D maybe TRBD1 (6 bases). V was cut by 0 bases and J by 2 bases, with 11 bases left in between. CDR1 SGDLS and CDR2 YYNGEE come from the germline V gene. The CDR3 is made up of 16 amino acids. The CDR3 is CASSVGIGGNTGELFF. The CDR3 nucleotides read TGTGCCAGCAGCGTAGGAATAGGGGGAAACACCGGGGAGCTGTTTTTT.

The table lists this clone with a few counts. As DNA, the CDR3 is TGTGCCAGCAGCCCCCGGACTAGGGGCTCTGGAAACACCATATATTTT. Translated: CASSPRTRGSGNTIYF. The V gene is TRBV7-2, the J gene TRBJ1-3; a weak D match, TRBD1 (5 bases). The CDR3 contains 16 residues. Germline V gives CDR1 SGHTA, CDR2 FQGNSA. V dropped 5 bases and J dropped 0 bases, with 14 bases sitting between them.

The J gene is TRBJ2-5, the V gene TRBV4-2; 9 bases agree with TRBD1. TRBJ2-7 explains the end of the DNA better; the J call may be wrong. The CDR3 consists of 16 residues. Germline V gene data show CDR1 as LGHNA and CDR2 as YNFKEQ. The CDR3 DNA sequence: TGTGCCAGCAGCCAAGATCGGGGACAGGGCTCCTACGAGCAGTACTTC. It encodes CASSQDRGQGSYEQYF.

The chain is built from TRBV7-9 and TRBJ1-2; maybe TRBD1 (6 bases). CDR1 is SEHNR and CDR2 is FQNEAQ in the germline V gene (reference sequence). Trimming stripped 5 bases from V and 2 bases from J, with 9 bases between. CDR3 length: 13 residues. The CDR3 coding sequence is TGTGCCAGCAGCCTCGGACAGAACTATGGCTACACCTTC. Translating it yields CASSLGQNYGYTF.

This chain uses TRBV19 with TRBJ1-2; possibly TRBD1 for D (6 bases). Germline CDR1 reads LNHDA; CDR2 reads SQIVND (reference sequence). Trimming cost V 5 bases and J 0 bases, with 13 bases left between them. There are 15 residues in the CDR3. The CDR3 nucleotides read TGTGCCAGTAGTCCGGGACAAAATCCTAACTATGGCTACACCTTC. Encoded protein: CASSPGQNPNYGYTF.

This sequence joins TRBV30 and TRBJ2-4, with TRBD1 matching over 8 bases. The CDR3 contains 16 residues. Germline V gene sequence: CDR1 GTSNPN, CDR2 SVGIG (reference sequence). The J segment lost 1 base and the V segment lost 2 bases, leaving 7 bases of the junction unmatched. The CDR3 DNA reads TGTGCCTGGAGTATGATTGGACAGGGTGCCAAAAACATTCAGTACTTC. The encoded protein is CAWSMIGQGAKNIQYF.

This clone was found a few times. This chain joins TRBV7-7 and TRBJ2-5, with TRBD1 identical over 9 bases. Germline values: CDR1 SSHAT, CDR2 FNYEAQ (reference sequence). This CDR3 is 17 amino acids long. V shed 5 bases and J 5 bases; nucleotides not matched to a gene: 15. The CDR3 loop is CASSRGQGGRRGETQYF. The CDR3 DNA is TGTGCCAGCAGCCGGGGACAGGGTGGACGGAGGGGGGAGACCCAGTACTTC.

Only a few counts were recorded for this clone. The chain employs TRBV2 and TRBJ1-4; 9 bases match TRBD1. Germline V gives CDR1 SNHLY, CDR2 FYNNEI. The CDR3 covers 17 residues. V shed 3 bases, J shed 8 bases, and the junction held 13 bases outside the gene matches. CDR3 residues: CASSEFPRQGTGEKLFF. The CDR3 DNA reads as TGTGCCAGCAGTGAGTTCCCTAGACAGGGGACAGGGGAAAAACTGTTTTTT. The full variable domain, with the rest looked up from reference TRBV2 and TRBJ1-4, is EPEVTQTPSHQVTQMGQEVILRCVPISNHLYFYWYRQILGQKVEFLVSFYNNEISEKSEIFDDQFSVERPDGSNFTLKIRSTKLEDSAMYFCASSEFPRQGTGEKLFFGSGTQLSVL.

This clone has just a few counts. This chain uses TRBV10-3 with TRBJ2-2; 7 bases agree with TRBD1. CDR1 and CDR2 from the germline V gene are ENHRY and SYGVKD. The junction had 5 bases not matched to a gene; V was cut back by 3 bases and J by 4 bases. The CDR3 has 15 amino acids. The chain's CDR3 is CAISEQGRGTGELFF. In DNA form, the CDR3 reads TGTGCCATCAGTGAACAGGGGCGTGGCACCGGGGAGCTGTTTTTT.

The CDR3 spells CASSEAIGRDRDTQYF. For the CDR3, the DNA is TGTGCCAGCAGTGAAGCGATCGGGCGGGATCGCGATACGCAGTATTTT. The V and J genes are TRBV6-1 and TRBJ2-3; maybe TRBD2 (6 bases). The germline V and J ends were trimmed by 0 bases and 6 bases, with 16 bases remaining between them. This CDR3 region has 16 residues. From germline, CDR1 is MNHNS and CDR2 SASEGT.

The gene calls are TRBV7-2 and TRBJ2-3; D perhaps matches TRBD2 (6 bases). The CDR3 contains 15 residues. V lost 6 bases, J lost 4 bases, and 17 bases lay in between. Germline CDR1 SGHTA, CDR2 FQGNSA. The CDR3 loop is CASRLSGGIADTQYF. DNA for the CDR3: TGTGCCAGCAGACTATCCGGGGGTATAGCAGATACGCAGTATTTT.

The V call is TRBV2, the J call TRBJ1-1; D possibly corresponds to TRBD1 (5 bases). V lost 6 bases to trimming and J lost 6 bases, with 8 bases between them. This CDR3 is built from 11 residues. The germline V gene encodes CDR1 SNHLY and CDR2 FYNNEI. The DNA of the CDR3 is TGTGCCAGCAGCAGGGAAGCTGAAGCTTTCTTT. Translated: CASSREAEAFF.

The chain has TRBV19 and TRBJ1-4; unclear D gene. The CDR3 totals 12 residues. V shed 6 bases and J shed 8 bases, with 10 bases lying between them. Germline V gene data show CDR1 as LNHDA and CDR2 as SQIVND (reference sequence). This chain's CDR3 is CASRFGGEKLFF. The DNA for the CDR3 is TGTGCCAGTAGGTTTGGAGGAGAAAAACTGTTTTTT.

The chain employs TRBV5-4 and TRBJ2-2, with a weak D call TRBD2 (6 bases). The V gene lost 5 bases and the J gene lost 3 bases, with 14 bases spanning the gap. From germline, CDR1 is SGHNT and CDR2 YYREEE (reference sequence). This CDR3 contains 15 residues. DNA of the CDR3: TGTGCCAGCAGTTTAACGGGGGTTGACACCGGGGAGCTGTTTTTT. This encodes CASSLTGVDTGELFF.

This rearrangement joins TRBV20-1 to TRBJ1-4; no firm D call. Trimming took 7 bases from V and 2 from J, leaving 5 bases between them. Per the germline V gene, CDR1 is DFQATT and CDR2 is SNEGSKA (reference sequence). The CDR3 runs to 11 residues. CDR3 region: CSGATNEKLFF. In nucleotides, the CDR3 is TGCAGTGGTGCGACTAATGAAAAACTGTTTTTT.

This clone was counted only a few times. This chain links TRBV9 with TRBJ2-7, with TRBD2 as a possible D gene (6 bases). CDR1 is SGDLS and CDR2 is YYNGEE in the germline V gene. The CDR3 loop spans 14 amino acids. Trimming left V 2 bases short and J 8 bases short, with 17 bases between. The CDR3 here is CASSVGGRGIKQYF. CDR3 sequence (DNA): TGTGCCAGCAGCGTGGGAGGAAGGGGAATCAAGCAGTACTTC.

This clone was picked up one time. This chain joins TRBV5-4 and TRBJ1-1, with D unresolved. Germline V CDR1 and CDR2: SGHNT, YYREEE (reference sequence). The ends were cut back, 0 bases at V and 0 bases at J, with 12 bases in the middle. This CDR3 contains 16 residues. The CDR3 DNA reads as TGTGCCAGCAGCTTGGGGGCGGGGAGCCTGAACACTGAAGCTTTCTTT. Protein product: CASSLGAGSLNTEAFF. Based on the CDR3 plus reference TRBV5-4 and TRBJ1-1, the full variable domain is ETGVTQSPTHLIKTRGQQVTLRCSSQSGHNTVSWYQQALGQGPQFIFQYYREEENGRGNFPPRFSGLQFPNYSSELNVNALELDDSALYLCASSLGAGSLNTEAFFGQGTRLTVV.

The chain carries TRBV18 and TRBJ2-7; 8 bases are shared with TRBD1. There are 17 residues in the CDR3. Germline V gene data show CDR1 as KGHSH and CDR2 as LQKENI. V shed 3 bases, J shed 5 bases, and the junction held 15 bases outside the gene matches. Here the CDR3 reads CASSPTPGTGSLNEQYF. The CDR3 DNA reads as TGTGCCAGCTCACCGACGCCGGGGACAGGCTCCTTGAACGAGCAGTACTTC. Full variable domain (missing parts from reference TRBV18 and TRBJ2-7): NAGVMQNPRHLVRRRGQEARLRCSPMKGHSHVYWYRQLPEEGLKFMVYLQKENIIDESGMPKERFSAEFPKEGPSILRIQQVVRGDSAAYFCASSPTPGTGSLNEQYFGPGTRLTVT.

The V call is TRBV6-1, the J call TRBJ2-1; 15 nucleotides line up with TRBD2. The germline V gene has CDR1 MNHNS and CDR2 SASEGT. V lost 4 bases, J lost 7 bases, and 8 bases stayed unmatched. This CDR3 contains 17 residues. The CDR3 sequence: CASSASAGLAGGNEQFF. CDR3 in DNA: TGTGCCAGCAGTGCTTCCGCGGGACTAGCGGGGGGAAATGAGCAGTTCTTC.

J is TRBJ2-7 and V is TRBV2; possibly TRBD1 for D (6 bases). CDR1 and CDR2 from the germline V gene are SNHLY and FYNNEI. This CDR3 has 14 residues. Trimming left V 8 bases short and J 2 bases short, with 16 bases between. In DNA, the CDR3 is TGTGCCAGCGGGAGAGGGGACATAGCCTACGAGCAGTACTTC. This sequence encodes CASGRGDIAYEQYF. Supplemented by reference TRBV2 and TRBJ2-7, the full variable domain reads EPEVTQTPSHQVTQMGQEVILRCVPISNHLYFYWYRQILGQKVEFLVSFYNNEISEKSEIFDDQFSVERPDGSNFTLKIRSTKLEDSAMYFCASGRGDIAYEQYFGPGTRLTVT.

The CDR3 here is CASSLAANYGYTF. CDR3 sequence (DNA): TGTGCCAGCAGCTTGGCAGCTAACTATGGCTACACCTTC. The J gene is TRBJ1-2, the V gene TRBV7-9, with unresolved D. Between the trimmed V and J ends, which lost 3 bases and 0 bases, there was a span of 5 bases. The germline gives CDR1 SEHNR, CDR2 FQNEAQ (reference sequence). The CDR3 loop spans 13 amino acids.

The rearrangement links TRBV7-9 to TRBJ1-5; weak D call: TRBD1 (5 bases). The V and J ends lost 1 base and 2 bases respectively, with 15 bases between them. The CDR3 length is 17 residues. Germline V gene data show CDR1 as SEHNR and CDR2 as FQNEAQ (reference sequence). The CDR3 region is CASSLGETQGGNQPQHF. CDR3 sequence (DNA): TGTGCCAGCAGCTTAGGAGAGACTCAGGGTGGCAATCAGCCCCAGCATTTT.

This chain joins TRBV2 and TRBJ2-7, with D possibly being TRBD1 (5 bases). CDR1 and CDR2 (germline): SNHLY, FYNNEI. V dropped 5 bases and J dropped 0 bases, with 14 bases sitting between them. There are 15 residues in the CDR3. CDR3 amino acids: CASSSTGQGSYEQYF. The CDR3 nucleotides read TGTGCCAGCAGTAGTACAGGCCAGGGCTCCTACGAGCAGTACTTC.

The chain joins TRBV28 to TRBJ1-5; 7 bases are shared with TRBD1. The length of the CDR3 is 15 residues. Unmatched junction bases numbered 7, after V lost 3 bases and J lost 5 bases. CDR1 MDHEN and CDR2 SYDVKM come from the germline V gene. CDR3 nucleotides: TGTGCCAGCAGTTTCTCCCTTCAGGGGGATCAGCCCCAGCATTTT. Translating gives CASSFSLQGDQPQHF.

The chain has TRBV7-8 and TRBJ1-5; 9 bases agree with TRBD1. The V gene end was trimmed by 5 bases and the J gene end by 4 bases; junction bases not matched to a gene: 9. From germline, CDR1 is SGHVS and CDR2 FQNEAQ. The CDR3 runs 16 residues. This CDR3 reads CASSRHTGGGNQPQHF. CDR3 nucleotides: TGTGCCAGCAGCCGCCATACAGGGGGCGGTAATCAGCCCCAGCATTTT.

The rearrangement joins TRBV6-4 to TRBJ2-2; D is ambiguous. The CDR3 runs to 14 residues. Trimming removed 2 bases from V and 3 bases from J, with 7 bases in between. From germline, CDR1 is MRHNA and CDR2 SNTAGT. The DNA for the CDR3 is TGTGCCAGCAGTGACGGAACAGACACCGGGGAGCTGTTTTTT. Protein sequence: CASSDGTDTGELFF.

The chain carries TRBV7-6 and TRBJ1-2; 7 nucleotides match TRBD1. The CDR3 covers 14 residues. J lost 4 bases, V lost 5 bases, and 7 bases had no gene match. Per germline, CDR1 SGHVS and CDR2 FNYEAQ. The CDR3 DNA is TGTGCCAGCAGCCCGGGAGGGGACAGCTATGGCTACACCTTC. Protein product: CASSPGGDSYGYTF. Looking up the rest from reference TRBV7-6 and TRBJ1-2 gives the full variable domain: GAGVSQSPRYKVTKRGQDVALRCDPISGHVSLYWYRQALGQGPEFLTYFNYEAQQDKSGLPNDRFSAERPEGSISTLTIQRTEQRDSAMYRCASSPGGDSYGYTFGSGTRLTVV.

The chain combines TRBV7-9 with TRBJ2-7; 7 bases fit TRBD1. Losses at the gene ends were 5 bases for V and 0 bases for J; bases not matched to a gene: 7. Germline V CDR1 and CDR2: SEHNR, FQNEAQ (reference sequence). The CDR3 length is 15 residues. CDR3 nucleotides: TGTGCCAGCAGCACCCCGGGACAGAGCTCCTACGAGCAGTACTTC. Amino acid sequence: CASSTPGQSSYEQYF.